The clone carrying this TCR beta chain appeared a few times. The antigen is undetermined. Samples had at least 7 million PBMCs isolated from them. This CDR3 contains 16 residues. Per germline, CDR1 SQVTM and CDR2 ANQGSEA. These data come from a study of blood T cells in healthy people across ages. Whole-study findings and limits: Per million T cells, TCR beta diversity dropped about linearly as age rose.

PCR was performed a second time for about 7 to 11 cycles using a sample-barcoded 5' primer and a J-beta primer mix. MiXCR was run by TCRdb on the 5' RACE reads, yielding one entry per CDR3 protein. Of approximately 290,000 distinct CDR3 sequences detected, 25% to 30% appear once; the ten largest clones hold around 30%. This clonotype was obtained from a woman between 65 and 79 years old in good health. The sample was blood. The gene calls are TRBV29-1 and TRBJ2-5; 7 bases map to TRBD2. The end of the DNA is better explained by TRBJ2-1, so the J call may be wrong. The CDR3 region is CSVYSPSSGPYNEQFF. CDR3 bases: TGCAGCGTGTACAGTCCCTCTAGCGGCCCCTACAATGAGCAGTTCTTC.